These T cell receptor beta chains were read from a single sample in a study of OX40 agonist ivuxolimab in advanced cancers. The data were produced by immunoSEQ multiplex PCR, yet TCRdb's version contains in-frame clones alone and is incomplete. The profile covers around 110,000 clones, with 93% appearing a single time and 0.15% to 0.17% taken by the ten largest. The specimen comprised CD4+ or CD8+ T cells sorted from blood, sampled in a trial of the OX40 agonist ivuxolimab. Every receptor here comes from an adult with an advanced solid tumor such as melanoma, head and neck, liver or kidney cancer. Both conserved end residues are part of each CDR3. The D gene is left open where the match is weak. The listing skips clone size in some rows; elsewhere it reads once, few, many or a size class.

j_call,clone_size,v_call,d_call,cdr3_nt,cdr3_aa
TRBJ2-2,-,TRBV4-1,-,TGCGCCAGCAGCCAAGTAATCGGGGAGCTGTTTTTT,CASSQVIGELFF
TRBJ2-2,-,TRBV19,TRBD2,TGTGCCAGTAGTATAGTTAGCGGGGGGGTGAACACCGGGGAGCTGTTTTTT,CASSIVSGGVNTGELFF
TRBJ2-1,-,TRBV5-1,TRBD2,TGCGCCAGCAGCGGGGGACTAGCGAGTTACAATGAGCAGTTCTTC,CASSGGLASYNEQFF
TRBJ1-3,-,TRBV19,TRBD1,TGTGCCAGTAGTCTATCTCAGGGGGCTGGAAACACCATATATTTT,CASSLSQGAGNTIYF
TRBJ1-2,-,TRBV30,-,TGTGCCTGGAGTCGAGACCCGCGGGGCTATGGCTACACCTTC,CAWSRDPRGYGYTF
TRBJ1-4,-,TRBV2,TRBD1,TGTGCCAGCAGTGGGGACAGCATACGAGAAAAACTGTTTTTT,CASSGDSIREKLFF
TRBJ1-4,once,TRBV5-1,TRBD1,TGCGCCAGCAGCGTGTCACAGGGGGGGAATGAAAAACTGTTTTTT,CASSVSQGGNEKLFF
TRBJ2-2,-,TRBV10-1,TRBD2,TGCGCCAGCAGTGAGGGACTAGCGGGGACAGACACCGGGGAGCTGTTTTTT,CASSEGLAGTDTGELFF
TRBJ2-1,-,TRBV30,-,TGTGCCTGGAGTGTACGGCTGGCGTACAATGAGCAGTTCTTC,CAWSVRLAYNEQFF
TRBJ2-2,-,TRBV2,-,TGTGCCAGCAGTGAAACCAGGGGCAACACCGGGGAGCTGTTTTTT,CASSETRGNTGELFF
TRBJ2-4,once,TRBV6-6,TRBD1,TGTGCCAGCAGTTACACCGGGACAGGGAGGAACATTCAGTACTTC,CASSYTGTGRNIQYF
TRBJ2-7,once,TRBV19,TRBD2,TGTGCCAGTACCGGGACTAGTGTCTACGAGCAGTACTTC,CASTGTSVYEQYF
TRBJ2-7,-,TRBV5-4,-,TGTGCCAGCAGCTTGAGACGTAACGAGCAGTACTTC,CASSLRRNEQYF
TRBJ2-5,-,TRBV21-1,-,TGTGCCAGCAGTAGCGGCTCGGGGCAAGAGACCCAGTACTTC,CASSSGSGQETQYF
TRBJ1-2,-,TRBV10-3,-,TGTGCCATCAGTGAAGTAGTAGAGGGCTACACCTTC,CAISEVVEGYTF
TRBJ2-5,-,TRBV27,-,TGTGCCAGCAGTTTATCCCTCTGGGAGACCCAGTACTTC,CASSLSLWETQYF
TRBJ1-5,-,TRBV29-1,-,TGCAGCGTTGCCAGGGGAAACGGCAATCAGCCCCAGCATTTT,CSVARGNGNQPQHF
TRBJ1-4,-,TRBV7-2,-,TGTGCCAGCAGCTGGAATGGCAGGGGAAATGAAAAACTGTTTTTT,CASSWNGRGNEKLFF